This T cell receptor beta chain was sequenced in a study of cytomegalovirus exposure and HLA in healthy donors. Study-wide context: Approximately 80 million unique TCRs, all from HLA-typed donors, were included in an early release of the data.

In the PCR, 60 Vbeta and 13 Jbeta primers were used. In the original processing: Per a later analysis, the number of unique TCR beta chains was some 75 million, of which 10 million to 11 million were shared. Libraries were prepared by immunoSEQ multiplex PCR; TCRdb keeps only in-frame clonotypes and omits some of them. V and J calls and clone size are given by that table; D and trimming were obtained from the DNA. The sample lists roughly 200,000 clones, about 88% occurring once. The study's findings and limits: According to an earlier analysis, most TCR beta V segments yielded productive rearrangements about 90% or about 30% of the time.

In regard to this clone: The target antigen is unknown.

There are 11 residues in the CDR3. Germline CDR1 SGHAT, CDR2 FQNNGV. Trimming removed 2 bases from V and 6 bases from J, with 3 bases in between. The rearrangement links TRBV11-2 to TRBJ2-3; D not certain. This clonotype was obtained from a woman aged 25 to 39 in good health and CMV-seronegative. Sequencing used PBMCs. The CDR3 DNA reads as TGTGCCAGCAGCTTATATGATACGCAGTATTTT. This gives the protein CASSLYDTQYF.